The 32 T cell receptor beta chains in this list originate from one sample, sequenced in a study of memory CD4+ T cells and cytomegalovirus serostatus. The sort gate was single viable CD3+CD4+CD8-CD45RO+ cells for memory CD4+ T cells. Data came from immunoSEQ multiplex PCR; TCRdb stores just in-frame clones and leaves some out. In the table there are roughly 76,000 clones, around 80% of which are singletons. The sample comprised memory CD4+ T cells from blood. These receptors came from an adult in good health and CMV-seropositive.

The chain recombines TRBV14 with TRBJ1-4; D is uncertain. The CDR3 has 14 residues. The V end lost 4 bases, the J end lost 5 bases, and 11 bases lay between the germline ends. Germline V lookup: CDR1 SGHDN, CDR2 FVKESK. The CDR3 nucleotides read TGTGCCAGCAGCCCGGGCCTTAAAAATGAAAAACTGTTTTTT. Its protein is CASSPGLKNEKLFF.

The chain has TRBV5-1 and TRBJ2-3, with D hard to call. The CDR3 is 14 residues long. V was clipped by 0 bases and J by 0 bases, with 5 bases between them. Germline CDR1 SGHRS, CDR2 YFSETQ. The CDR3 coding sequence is TGCGCCAGCAGCTTGGAAGGGAGCACAGATACGCAGTATTTT. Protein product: CASSLEGSTDTQYF.

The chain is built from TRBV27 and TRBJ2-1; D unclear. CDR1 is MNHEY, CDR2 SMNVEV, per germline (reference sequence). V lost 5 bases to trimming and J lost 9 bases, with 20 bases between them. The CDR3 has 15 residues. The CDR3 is CASSLLPGSEIEQFF. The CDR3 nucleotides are TGTGCCAGCAGTCTATTGCCTGGGTCCGAAATTGAGCAGTTCTTC.

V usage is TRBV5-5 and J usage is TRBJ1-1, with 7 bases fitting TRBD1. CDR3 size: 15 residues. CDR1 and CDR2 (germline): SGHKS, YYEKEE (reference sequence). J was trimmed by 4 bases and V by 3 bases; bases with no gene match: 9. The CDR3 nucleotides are TGTGCCAGCAGCTCCCGACAGGGTCTCCGCACTGAAGCTTTCTTT. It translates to CASSSRQGLRTEAFF.

CDR3 sequence reads: CASSQVAGARQPQHF. The DNA of the CDR3 is TGCGCCAGCAGCCAAGTGGCAGGGGCAAGGCAGCCCCAGCATTTT. The chain uses TRBV4-3 and TRBJ1-5, with D perhaps matching TRBD1 (6 bases). Germline V gives CDR1 LGHNA, CDR2 YSLEER. The CDR3 is made up of 15 amino acids. Trimming removed 1 base from V and 7 bases from J, with 14 bases in between.

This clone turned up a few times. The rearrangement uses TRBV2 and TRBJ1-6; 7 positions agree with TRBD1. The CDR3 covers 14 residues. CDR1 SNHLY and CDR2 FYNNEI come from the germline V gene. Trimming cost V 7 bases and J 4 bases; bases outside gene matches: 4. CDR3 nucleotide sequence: TGTGCCAGCACGTGGGACAGATATAATTCACCCCTCCACTTT. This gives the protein CASTWDRYNSPLHF.

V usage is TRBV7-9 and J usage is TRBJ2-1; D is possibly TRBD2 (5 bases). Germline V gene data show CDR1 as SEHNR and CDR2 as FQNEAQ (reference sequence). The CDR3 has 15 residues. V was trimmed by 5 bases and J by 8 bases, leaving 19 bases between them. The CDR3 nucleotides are TGTGCCAGCAGCCCAAGAGGGTCTCAACTGGATGAGCAGTTCTTC. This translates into CASSPRGSQLDEQFF.

CDR3 in DNA: TGTGCCAGCAGCCCAGACAGGGGGCCCGGGGAGCTGTTTTTT. This translates into CASSPDRGPGELFF. The V and J genes are TRBV13 and TRBJ2-2; the match to TRBD1 covers 10 bases. Germline trimming cut 5 bases from V and 6 bases from J; bases unmatched to any gene: 3. The CDR3 totals 14 residues. Germline-derived CDR1 and CDR2 are PRHDT and FYEKMQ (reference sequence).

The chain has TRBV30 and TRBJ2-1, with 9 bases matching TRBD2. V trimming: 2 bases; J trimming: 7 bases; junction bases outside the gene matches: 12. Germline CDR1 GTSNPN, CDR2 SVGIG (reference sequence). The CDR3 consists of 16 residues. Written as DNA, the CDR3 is TGTGCCTGGAGTTCCTACCGGGGCAGCGGGAGGAATGAGCAGTTCTTC. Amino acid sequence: CAWSSYRGSGRNEQFF.

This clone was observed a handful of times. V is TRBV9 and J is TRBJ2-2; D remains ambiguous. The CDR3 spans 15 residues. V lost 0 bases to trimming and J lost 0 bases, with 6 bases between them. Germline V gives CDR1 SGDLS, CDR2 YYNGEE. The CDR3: CASSVGLANTGELFF. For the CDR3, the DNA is TGTGCCAGCAGCGTAGGGCTCGCGAACACCGGGGAGCTGTTTTTT.

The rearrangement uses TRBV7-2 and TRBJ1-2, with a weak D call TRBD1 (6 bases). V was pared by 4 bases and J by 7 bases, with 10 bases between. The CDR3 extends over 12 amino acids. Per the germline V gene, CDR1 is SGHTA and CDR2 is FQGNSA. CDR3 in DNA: TGTGCCAGCAGCTCACTCAGGGGTGGCTACACCTTC. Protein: CASSSLRGGYTF.

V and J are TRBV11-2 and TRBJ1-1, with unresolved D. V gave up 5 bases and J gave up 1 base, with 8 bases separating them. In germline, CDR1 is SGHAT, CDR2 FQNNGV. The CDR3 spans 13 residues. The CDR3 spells CASSHSTNTEAFF. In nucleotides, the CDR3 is TGTGCCAGCAGCCACAGTACGAACACTGAAGCTTTCTTT.

The CDR3 is CASSQDVQLNNSPLHF. The DNA for the CDR3 is TGCGCCAGCAGCCAAGACGTTCAGCTTAATAATTCACCCCTCCACTTT. This rearrangement joins TRBV4-3 to TRBJ1-6, with D uncertain. Germline CDR1 reads LGHNA; CDR2 reads YSLEER. The V gene lost 0 bases and the J gene lost 5 bases, with 11 bases spanning the gap. The CDR3 extends over 16 amino acids.

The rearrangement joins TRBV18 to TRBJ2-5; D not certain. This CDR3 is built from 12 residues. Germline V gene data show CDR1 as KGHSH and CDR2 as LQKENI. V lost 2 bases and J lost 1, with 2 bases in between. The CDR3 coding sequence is TGTGCCAGCTCACCATCCCAAGAGACCCAGTACTTC. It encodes CASSPSQETQYF.

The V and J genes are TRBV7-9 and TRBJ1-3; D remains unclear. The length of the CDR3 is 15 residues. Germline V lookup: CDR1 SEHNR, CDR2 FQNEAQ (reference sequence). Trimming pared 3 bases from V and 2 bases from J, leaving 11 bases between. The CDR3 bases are TGTGCCAGCAGCTTGTCTAGAGGCACTGGAAACACCATATATTTT. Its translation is CASSLSRGTGNTIYF.

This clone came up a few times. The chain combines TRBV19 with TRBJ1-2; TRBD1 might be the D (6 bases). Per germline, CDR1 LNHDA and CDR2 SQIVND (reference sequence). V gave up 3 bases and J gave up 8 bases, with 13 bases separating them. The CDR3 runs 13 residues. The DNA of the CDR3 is TGTGCCAGTAGTATCGGCCAGGGGAGAGGCTACACCTTC. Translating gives CASSIGQGRGYTF.

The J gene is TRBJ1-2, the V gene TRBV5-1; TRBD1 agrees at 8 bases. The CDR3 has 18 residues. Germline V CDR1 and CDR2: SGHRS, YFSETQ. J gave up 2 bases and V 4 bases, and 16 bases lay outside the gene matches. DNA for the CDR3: TGCGCCAGCAGCCTTGTAACGACAGGGGCGTTATCGAACTATGGCTACACCTTC. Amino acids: CASSLVTTGALSNYGYTF.

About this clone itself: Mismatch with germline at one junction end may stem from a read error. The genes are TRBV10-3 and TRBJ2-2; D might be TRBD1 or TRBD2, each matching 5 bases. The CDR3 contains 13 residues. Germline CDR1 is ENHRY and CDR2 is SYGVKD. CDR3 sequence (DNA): TGTGCCATCCGTGATGGGGGATCCGGGGAGCTGTTTTTT. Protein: CAIRDGGSGELFF.

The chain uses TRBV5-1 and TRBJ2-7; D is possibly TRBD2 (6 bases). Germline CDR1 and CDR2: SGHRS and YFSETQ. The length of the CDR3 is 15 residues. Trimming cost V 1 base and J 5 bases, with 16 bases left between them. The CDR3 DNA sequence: TGCGCCAGCAGCTTGTCCGGGGGTTGGTCCAACGAGCAGTACTTC. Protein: CASSLSGGWSNEQYF.

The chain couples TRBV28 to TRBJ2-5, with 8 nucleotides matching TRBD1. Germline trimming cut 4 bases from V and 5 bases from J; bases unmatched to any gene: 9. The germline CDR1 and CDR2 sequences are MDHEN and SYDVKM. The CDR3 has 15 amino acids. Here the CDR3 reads CASSSSGQGGETQYF. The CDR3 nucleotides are TGTGCCAGCAGTTCCTCTGGACAGGGCGGGGAGACCCAGTACTTC.

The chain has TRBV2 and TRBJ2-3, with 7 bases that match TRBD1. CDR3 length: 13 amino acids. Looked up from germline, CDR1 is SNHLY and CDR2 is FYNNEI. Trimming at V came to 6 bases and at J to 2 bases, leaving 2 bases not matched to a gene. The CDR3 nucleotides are TGTGCCAGCAGACAGGGGTTCACAGATACGCAGTATTTT. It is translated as CASRQGFTDTQYF.

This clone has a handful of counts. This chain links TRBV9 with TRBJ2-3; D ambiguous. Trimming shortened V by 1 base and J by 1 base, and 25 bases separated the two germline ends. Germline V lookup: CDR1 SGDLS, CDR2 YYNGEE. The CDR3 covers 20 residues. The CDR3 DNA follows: TGTGCCAGCAGCGTAAGTTCCCCCTCCCCTTCCCGGAGTGGCACAGATACGCAGTATTTT. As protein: CASSVSSPSPSRSGTDTQYF. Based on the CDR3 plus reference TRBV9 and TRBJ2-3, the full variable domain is DSGVTQTPKHLITATGQRVTLRCSPRSGDLSVYWYQQSLDQGLQFLIQYYNGEERAKGNILERFSAQQFPDLHSELNLSSLELGDSALYFCASSVSSPSPSRSGTDTQYFGPGTRLTVL.

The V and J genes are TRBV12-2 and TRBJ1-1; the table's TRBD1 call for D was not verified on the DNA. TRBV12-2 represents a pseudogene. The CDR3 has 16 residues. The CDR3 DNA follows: TGTGCAAGTCGCTTATCAGCTCAGGGGGCTAACACTGAAGCTTTCTTT. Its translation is CASRLSAQGANTEAFF.

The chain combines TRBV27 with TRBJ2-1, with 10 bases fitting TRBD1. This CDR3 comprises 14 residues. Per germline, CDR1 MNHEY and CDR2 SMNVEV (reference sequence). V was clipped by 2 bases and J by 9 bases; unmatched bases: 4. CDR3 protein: CASSLTDRGIEQFF. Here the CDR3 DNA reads TGTGCCAGCAGTTTAACGGACAGGGGGATTGAGCAGTTCTTC.

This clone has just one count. CDR3: CAWNIIVRTPRALHTF. In DNA form, the CDR3 reads TGTGCCTGGAATATAATCGTACGGACTCCTCGCGCTTTACACACCTTC. This sequence joins TRBV30 and TRBJ1-2; D gene ambiguous. Germline CDR1 GTSNPN, CDR2 SVGIG (reference sequence). This CDR3 comprises 16 residues. V was clipped by 4 bases and J by 12 bases, with 30 bases between them. The whole variable domain, remainder taken from reference TRBV30 and TRBJ1-2, is SQTIHQWPATLVQPVGSPLSLECTVEGTSNPNLYWYRQAAGRGLQLLFYSVGIGQISSEVPQNLSASRPQDRQFILSSKKLLLSDSGFYLCAWNIIVRTPRALHTFGSGTRLTVV.

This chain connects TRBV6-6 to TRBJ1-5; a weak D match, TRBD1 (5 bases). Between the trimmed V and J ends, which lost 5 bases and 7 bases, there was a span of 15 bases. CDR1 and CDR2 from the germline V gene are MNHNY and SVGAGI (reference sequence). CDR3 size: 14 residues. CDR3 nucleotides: TGTGCCAGCAGTGGGGGGGAGAAACCACAGCCCCAGCATTTT. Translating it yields CASSGGEKPQPQHF.

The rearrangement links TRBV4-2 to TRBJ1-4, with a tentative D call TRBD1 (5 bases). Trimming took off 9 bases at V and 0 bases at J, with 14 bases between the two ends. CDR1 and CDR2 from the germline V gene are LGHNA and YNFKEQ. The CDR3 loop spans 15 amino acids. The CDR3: CASRGGIATNEKLFF. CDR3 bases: TGTGCCAGTCGGGGGGGGATCGCAACTAATGAAAAACTGTTTTTT.

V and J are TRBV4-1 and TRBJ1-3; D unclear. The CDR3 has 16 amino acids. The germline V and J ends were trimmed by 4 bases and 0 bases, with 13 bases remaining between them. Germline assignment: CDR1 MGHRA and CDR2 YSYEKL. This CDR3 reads CASSRERSFSGNTIYF. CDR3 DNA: TGCGCCAGCAGCCGAGAGAGATCTTTCTCTGGAAACACCATATATTTT.

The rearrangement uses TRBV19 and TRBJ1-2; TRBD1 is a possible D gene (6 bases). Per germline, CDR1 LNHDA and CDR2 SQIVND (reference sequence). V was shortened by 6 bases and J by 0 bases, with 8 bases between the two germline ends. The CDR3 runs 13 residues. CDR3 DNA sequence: TGTGCCAGTAGGGACAGAACTAACTATGGCTACACCTTC. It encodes CASRDRTNYGYTF.

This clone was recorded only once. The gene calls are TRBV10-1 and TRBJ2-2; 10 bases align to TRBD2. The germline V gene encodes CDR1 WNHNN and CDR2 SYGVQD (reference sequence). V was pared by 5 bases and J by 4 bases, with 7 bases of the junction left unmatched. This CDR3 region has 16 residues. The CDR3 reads CASSSSGRGGTGELFF. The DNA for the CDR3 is TGCGCCAGCAGTTCTAGCGGGAGAGGAGGCACCGGGGAGCTGTTTTTT.

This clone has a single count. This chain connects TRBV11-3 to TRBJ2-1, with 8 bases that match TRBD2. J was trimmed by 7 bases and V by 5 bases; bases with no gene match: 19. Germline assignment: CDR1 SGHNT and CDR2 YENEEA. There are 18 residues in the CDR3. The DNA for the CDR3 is TGTGCCAGCAGCCCCCTGGCGGGAGGCCCCGAAAGAGGAAATGAGCAGTTCTTC. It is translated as CASSPLAGGPERGNEQFF. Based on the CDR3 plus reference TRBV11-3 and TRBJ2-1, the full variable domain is EAGVVQSPRYKIIEKKQPVAFWCNPISGHNTLYWYLQNLGQGPELLIRYENEEAVDDSQLPKDRFSAERLKGVDSTLKIQPAELGDSAVYLCASSPLAGGPERGNEQFFGPGTRLTVL.

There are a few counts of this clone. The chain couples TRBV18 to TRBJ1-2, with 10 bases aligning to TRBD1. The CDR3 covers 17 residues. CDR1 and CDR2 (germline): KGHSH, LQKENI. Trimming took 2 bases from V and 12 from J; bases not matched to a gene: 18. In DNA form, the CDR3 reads TGTGCCAGCTCACCAATGACTAACGGACAGGGGGTATCTTTGGACACCTTC. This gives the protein CASSPMTNGQGVSLDTF.